The rows below give T cell receptor beta chains drawn from one sample of a study of T cell repertoires in cytomegalovirus infection. TCRdb redid the calling of the reads with MiXCR, one entry per CDR3 protein. In the table there are about 740,000 distinct CDR3 sequences, roughly 33% of which are singletons. Their antigens are not known. Sample: cultured PBMCs, taken from culture after CMV antigen stimulation. These receptors all come from a human donor in good health (CMV status not recorded). Some clones in this sample may be carry-over from other donors' samples. Each CDR3 is given without its conserved first and last residue. Clone size is shown for a subset of rows, as once, few, many or a class of expanded clone.

v_gene	abundance	j_gene	CDR3aa
TRBV28	few	TRBJ2-2	ASIVAGYTGELF
TRBV7-9	NA	TRBJ1-1	ASSLRMGIGTEAF
TRBV6-6	few	TRBJ1-1	ASSYGPGNGNTEAF
TRBV4-1	few	TRBJ2-7	ASSQDSGAGVFEQY
TRBV20-1	NA	TRBJ2-3	SAREAEDTQY
TRBV4-1	NA	TRBJ1-1	ASSQWGQTNTEAF
TRBV6-5	few	TRBJ2-2	ASSFGRRNTGELF
TRBV6-8	NA	TRBJ1-1	ASSLPGLLNTEAF
TRBV4-1	few	TRBJ2-5	ASSLGGSNVAQY
TRBV27	NA	TRBJ2-7	ASKSLAGVHEQY
TRBV7-9	few	TRBJ1-2	ASPHRRQGQNYGYT
TRBV12-3/TRBV12-4	few	TRBJ1-2	ASSTGPRQGYT
TRBV4-2	once	TRBJ2-7	ASSQAQSGYEQY
TRBV20-1	NA	TRBJ2-1	SATGLAVNEQF
TRBV7-2	many	TRBJ2-3	ASSPTGLAAPRPSDTQY
TRBV4-1	few	TRBJ2-5	ASSQGNRVQETQY
TRBV7-9	NA	TRBJ2-5	ASRSKETQY
TRBV5-6	NA	TRBJ1-5	ASSSLDRSNQPQH
TRBV7-6	few	TRBJ2-5	ASSSGAGETQY
TRBV4-3	NA	TRBJ1-3	ASSPAEGRDTIY
TRBV19	few	TRBJ2-1	ASSIEMGSSGGPYNEQF
TRBV20-1	NA	TRBJ2-7	SVSNVQDEQY
TRBV7-9	few	TRBJ2-7	AGQPTPADEQY
TRBV11-2	few	TRBJ1-1	ASSLFSIKLMNTEAF
TRBV7-2	many	TRBJ1-6	ASSPRTGLNSPLH
TRBV12-3/TRBV12-4	NA	TRBJ2-1	ASSSNDHNEQF
TRBV4-1	NA	TRBJ2-5	ASSRPGGGETQY
TRBV2	few	TRBJ2-2	ASSVVAGWSGELF
TRBV4-3	few	TRBJ2-3	ASSQGPFTDTQY
TRBV28	few	TRBJ1-4	ASSPRTVDEKLF
TRBV6-1	many	TRBJ2-7	ASSDMDTDYSYEQY
TRBV20-1	NA	TRBJ2-3	SAIRTGVHTDTQY
TRBV19	once	TRBJ2-1	ASSSRDRADEQF
TRBV20-1	NA	TRBJ2-7	SATSGTYEQY
TRBV14	NA	TRBJ2-3	ASSQDGVGSASGFRTDTQY
TRBV5-6	many	TRBJ2-2	ASSLVLWGPQDGELF
TRBV20-1	NA	TRBJ1-3	SAREGGNTIY
TRBV7-2	few	TRBJ1-4	ASSPAGWANEKLF
TRBV12-5	few	TRBJ2-1	ASGLVAGSYNEQF
TRBV3-1	NA	TRBJ1-1	ASSRSTEAF
TRBV19	NA	TRBJ1-6	ASTQPGLTYNSPLH
TRBV7-8	NA	TRBJ2-5	ASSLTHTLETQY
TRBV29-1	NA	TRBJ2-3	SVQLAGTDTQY
TRBV2	NA	TRBJ1-6	ASSVDGTLH
TRBV6-1	NA	TRBJ2-3	ASSDVLGGSDTQY
TRBV7-2	many	TRBJ2-5	ASSLARHWAQETQY
TRBV19	NA	TRBJ2-2	ASRRLAGLGGELF